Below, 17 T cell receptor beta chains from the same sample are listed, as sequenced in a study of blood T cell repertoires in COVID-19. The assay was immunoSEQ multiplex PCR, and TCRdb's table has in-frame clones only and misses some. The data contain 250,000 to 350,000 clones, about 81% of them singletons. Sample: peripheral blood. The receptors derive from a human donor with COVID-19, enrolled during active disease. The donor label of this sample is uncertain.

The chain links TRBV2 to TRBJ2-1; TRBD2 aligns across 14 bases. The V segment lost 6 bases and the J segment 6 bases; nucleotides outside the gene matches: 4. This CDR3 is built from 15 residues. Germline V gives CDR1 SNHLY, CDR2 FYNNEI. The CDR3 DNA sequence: TGTGCCAGCAGCGGGACTAGCGGGAGCCGCAATGAGCAGTTCTTC. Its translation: CASSGTSGSRNEQFF.

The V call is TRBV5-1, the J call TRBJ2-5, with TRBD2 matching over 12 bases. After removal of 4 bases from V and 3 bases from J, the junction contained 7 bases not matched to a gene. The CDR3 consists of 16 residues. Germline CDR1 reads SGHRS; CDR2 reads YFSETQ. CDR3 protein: CASSPGLAGAKETQYF. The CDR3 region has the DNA TGCGCCAGCAGCCCGGGACTAGCGGGCGCCAAAGAGACCCAGTACTTC.

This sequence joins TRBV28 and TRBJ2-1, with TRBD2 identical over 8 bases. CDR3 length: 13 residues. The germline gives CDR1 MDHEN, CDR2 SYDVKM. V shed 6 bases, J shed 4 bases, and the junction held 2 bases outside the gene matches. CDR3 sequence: CASRPSGYNEQFF. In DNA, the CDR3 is TGTGCCAGCAGGCCTAGCGGGTACAATGAGCAGTTCTTC.

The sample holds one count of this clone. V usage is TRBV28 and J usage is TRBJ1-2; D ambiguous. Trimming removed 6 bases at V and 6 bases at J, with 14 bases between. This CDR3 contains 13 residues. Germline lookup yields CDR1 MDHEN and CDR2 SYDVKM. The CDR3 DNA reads TGTGCCAGCAGCTCCCCCAGGTTGGATGGCTACACCTTC. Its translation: CASSSPRLDGYTF.

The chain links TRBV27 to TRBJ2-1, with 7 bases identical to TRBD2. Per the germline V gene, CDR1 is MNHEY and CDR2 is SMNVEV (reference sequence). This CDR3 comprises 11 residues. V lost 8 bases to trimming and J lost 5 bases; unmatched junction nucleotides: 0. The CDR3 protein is CASGGDNEQFF. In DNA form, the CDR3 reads TGTGCCAGCGGGGGGGACAATGAGCAGTTCTTC.

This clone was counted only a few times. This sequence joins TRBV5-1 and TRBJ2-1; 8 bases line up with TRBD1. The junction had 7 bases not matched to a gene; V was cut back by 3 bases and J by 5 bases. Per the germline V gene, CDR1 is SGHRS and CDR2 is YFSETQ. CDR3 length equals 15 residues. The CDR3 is CASSSTTGGHNEQFF. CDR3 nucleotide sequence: TGCGCCAGCAGCTCAACTACAGGGGGACACAATGAGCAGTTCTTC. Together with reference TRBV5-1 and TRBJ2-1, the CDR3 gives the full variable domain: KAGVTQTPRYLIKTRGQQVTLSCSPISGHRSVSWYQQTPGQGLQFLFEYFSETQRNKGNFPGRFSGRQFSNSRSEMNVSTLELGDSALYLCASSSTTGGHNEQFFGPGTRLTVL.

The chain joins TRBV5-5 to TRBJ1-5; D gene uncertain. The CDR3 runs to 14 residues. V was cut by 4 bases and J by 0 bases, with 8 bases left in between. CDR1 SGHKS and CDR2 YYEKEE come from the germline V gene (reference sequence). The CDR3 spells CASSVLVSNQPQHF. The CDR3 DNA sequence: TGTGCCAGCAGCGTCCTTGTTAGCAATCAGCCCCAGCATTTT. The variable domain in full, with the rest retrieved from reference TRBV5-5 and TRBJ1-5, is DAGVTQSPTHLIKTRGQQVTLRCSPISGHKSVSWYQQVLGQGPQFIFQYYEKEERGRGNFPDRFSARQFPNYSSELNVNALLLGDSALYLCASSVLVSNQPQHFGDGTRLSIL.

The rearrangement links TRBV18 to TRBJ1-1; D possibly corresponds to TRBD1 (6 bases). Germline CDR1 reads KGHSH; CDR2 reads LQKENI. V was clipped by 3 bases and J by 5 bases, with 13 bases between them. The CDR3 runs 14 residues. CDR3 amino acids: CASSPWGRGTEAFF. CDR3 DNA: TGTGCCAGCTCACCGTGGGGGCGTGGGACTGAAGCTTTCTTT.

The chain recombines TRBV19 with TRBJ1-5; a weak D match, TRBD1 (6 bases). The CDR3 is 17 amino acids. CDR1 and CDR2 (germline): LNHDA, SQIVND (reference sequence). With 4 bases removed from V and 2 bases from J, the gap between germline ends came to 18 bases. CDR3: CASSTTGLRGGNQPQHF. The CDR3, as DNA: TGTGCCAGTAGTACGACAGGCCTACGAGGAGGCAATCAGCCCCAGCATTTT.

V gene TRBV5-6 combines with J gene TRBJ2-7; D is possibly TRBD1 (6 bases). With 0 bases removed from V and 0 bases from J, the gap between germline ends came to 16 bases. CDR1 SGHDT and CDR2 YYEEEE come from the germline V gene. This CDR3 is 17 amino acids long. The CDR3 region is CASSLEVGAAYSYEQYF. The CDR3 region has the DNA TGTGCCAGCAGCTTGGAAGTGGGGGCAGCCTACTCCTACGAGCAGTACTTC.

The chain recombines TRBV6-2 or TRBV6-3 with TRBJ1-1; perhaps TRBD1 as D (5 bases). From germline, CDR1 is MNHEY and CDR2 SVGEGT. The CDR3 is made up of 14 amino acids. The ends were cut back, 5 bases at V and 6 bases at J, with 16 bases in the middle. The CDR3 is CASSSRERGAEAFF. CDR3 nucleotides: TGTGCCAGCAGTAGCAGGGAAAGGGGCGCTGAAGCTTTCTTT.

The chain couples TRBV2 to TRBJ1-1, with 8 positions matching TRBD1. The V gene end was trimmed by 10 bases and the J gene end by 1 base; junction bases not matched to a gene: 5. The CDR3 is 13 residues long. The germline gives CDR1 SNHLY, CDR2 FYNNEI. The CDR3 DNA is TGTGCCAACGCAGGACAGGGGAACACTGAAGCTTTCTTT. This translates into CANAGQGNTEAFF. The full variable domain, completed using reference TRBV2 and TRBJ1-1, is EPEVTQTPSHQVTQMGQEVILRCVPISNHLYFYWYRQILGQKVEFLVSFYNNEISEKSEIFDDQFSVERPDGSNFTLKIRSTKLEDSAMYFCANAGQGNTEAFFGQGTRLTVV.

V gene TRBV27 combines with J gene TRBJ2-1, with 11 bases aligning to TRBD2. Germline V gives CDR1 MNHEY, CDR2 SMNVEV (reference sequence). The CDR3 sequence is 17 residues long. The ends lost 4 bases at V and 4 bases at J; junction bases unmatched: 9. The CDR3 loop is CASSSPRLAGRYNEQFF. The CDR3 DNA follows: TGTGCCAGCAGTTCCCCGAGACTAGCGGGGAGGTACAATGAGCAGTTCTTC.

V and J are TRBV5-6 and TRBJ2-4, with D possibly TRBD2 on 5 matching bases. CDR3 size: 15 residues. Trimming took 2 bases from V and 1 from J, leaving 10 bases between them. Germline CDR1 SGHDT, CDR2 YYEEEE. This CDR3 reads CASSLTGMAKNIQYF. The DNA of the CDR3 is TGTGCCAGCAGCTTAACCGGGATGGCCAAAAACATTCAGTACTTC. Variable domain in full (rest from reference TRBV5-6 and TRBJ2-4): DAGVTQSPTHLIKTRGQQVTLRCSPKSGHDTVSWYQQALGQGPQFIFQYYEEEERQRGNFPDRFSGHQFPNYSSELNVNALLLGDSALYLCASSLTGMAKNIQYFGAGTRLSVL.

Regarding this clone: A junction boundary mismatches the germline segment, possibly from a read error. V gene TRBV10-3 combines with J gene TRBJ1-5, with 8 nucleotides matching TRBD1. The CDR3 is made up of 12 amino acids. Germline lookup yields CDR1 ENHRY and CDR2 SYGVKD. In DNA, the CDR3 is TGTGCCATCAGCGTTGACAACCGGGACAGGACGTTT. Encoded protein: CAISVDNRDRTF.

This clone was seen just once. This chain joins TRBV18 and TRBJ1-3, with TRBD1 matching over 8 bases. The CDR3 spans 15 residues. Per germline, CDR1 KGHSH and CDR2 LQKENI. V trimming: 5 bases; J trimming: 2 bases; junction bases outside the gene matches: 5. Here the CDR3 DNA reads TGTGCCAGCTCATCAACAGGGGGGGCTGGAAACACCATATATTTT. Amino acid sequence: CASSSTGGAGNTIYF.

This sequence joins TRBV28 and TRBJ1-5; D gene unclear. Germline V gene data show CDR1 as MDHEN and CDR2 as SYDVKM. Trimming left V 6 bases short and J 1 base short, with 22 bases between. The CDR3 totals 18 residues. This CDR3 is CASSFISLRLSSNQPQHF. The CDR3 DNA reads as TGTGCCAGCAGCTTTATCAGCCTCAGGCTCTCGAGCAATCAGCCCCAGCATTTT.